This TCR beta chain was profiled in a study of CD8 T cells in Susac syndrome. Study results and caveats: The study conceded that relatively few individuals underwent its TCR sequencing and HLA analysis.

On this clonotype itself: Its antigen is not identified.

The study sequenced TCR beta in blood CD8+ and CD4+ T cells. TEMRA cells underwent FACS enrichment and CD8+ and CD4+ T cells underwent negative isolation. Random hexamers primed reverse transcription of about 0.5 to 1 ug RNA. An immunoSEQ multiplex PCR amplified TCR beta CDR3 over 54 Vbeta and 13 Jbeta. TCRdb independently ran MiXCR on the immunoSEQ multiplex PCR reads; one entry per CDR3 protein. The sample holds about 19,000 distinct CDR3 sequences, roughly 96% seen once. Germline lookup yields CDR1 SEHNR and CDR2 FQNEAQ (reference sequence). The CDR3 is made up of 13 amino acids. V lost 5 bases, J lost 0 bases, and 8 bases lay in between.

V gene TRBV7-9 combines with J gene TRBJ2-7; D not certain. The sequenced material came from CD8+ T cells from PBMCs. The sequence derives from a human donor in good health. This chain's CDR3 is CASSPPSSYEQYV. As DNA, the CDR3 is TGTGCCAGCAGCCCACCCAGCTCCTACGAGCAGTACGTC.